This T cell receptor (beta chain) stems from a study of metastatic and nonmetastatic thyroid tumors. As for the study in general: Both malignant and benign thyroid patients supplied peripheral blood and tumor or nodule tissue samples, across which the repertoires of these patients were then compared. Whole-study findings and limits: Malignant thyroid tumors reportedly exceeded benign nodules significantly in TCR beta diversity, with the difference appearing in blood and tumor.

As concerns this clone: The antigen remains undetermined. At one of its ends the junction is not consistent with the germline gene, which may arise from a read error.

Authors' methods: Using the CDR3 differences seen across clinicopathological groups, the authors built a distant-metastasis classifier for papillary thyroid cancer, which was meant to discriminate distant-metastatic patients. Through MiXCR, TCRdb re-clonotyped the PCR reads. TCRdb's processing, not the authors', yielded these V and J calls. The sample records 20,000 to 30,000 clones, about an eighth being singletons. The germline CDR1 and CDR2 sequences are MNHNS and SASEGT. This CDR3 is 17 amino acids long. Each patient came to thyroid surgery without any prior treatment (of any kind). The clonotype comes from a female donor with papillary thyroid cancer or a benign thyroid nodule (not recorded which). Some clones in this sample may be carry-over from other donors' samples. The sample consisted of blood. The rearrangement joins TRBV6-1 to TRBJ2-6; D may be TRBD1 (5 bases). The CDR3 region is CASSPQEPGYWANVPTF. The DNA of the CDR3 is TGTGCCAGCAGTCCACAGGAACCAGGGTATTGGGCCAACGTCCCGACTTTC.